The T cell receptor beta chain under discussion was sequenced for a study of OX40 agonist ivuxolimab in advanced cancers. Across the study: Every patient in dose escalation had hepatocellular carcinoma, melanoma, renal cell or head and neck cancer. Aged about 23 to 90 with a mean of 60 years, they were around 85% male. General study findings and limits: Blood T cells, both CD4+ and CD8+, expanded clonally by week 6 at 0.1 to 3.0 mg/kg.

As for this clone: Its specificity is not known.

The method was immunoSEQ multiplex PCR; TCRdb's version includes in-frame clones alone and lacks a portion of them. The table records 50,000 to 65,000 clones, roughly 80% of them present only once. The CDR3 consists of 11 residues. Germline V lookup: CDR1 MNHEY, CDR2 SMNVEV (reference sequence). V lost 8 bases and J lost 7, with 8 bases in between. The TCR sequence derives from an adult with an advanced solid tumor such as melanoma, head and neck, liver or kidney cancer. The sequenced sample was CD4+ or CD8+ T cells sorted from blood, obtained in a trial of the OX40 agonist ivuxolimab. The chain joins TRBV27 to TRBJ2-2; no reliable D call. CDR3 amino acids: CASGRNGELFF. The CDR3, as DNA: TGTGCCAGCGGGCGGAACGGGGAGCTGTTTTTT.